This TCR beta chain was sequenced in a study of blood T cell repertoires in COVID-19. This table comes from immunoSEQ multiplex PCR, and its TCRdb copy is limited to in-frame clones, with some not included. The sample lists 55,000 to 80,000 clones, around 83% seen once, with 5.3% in the top ten. This CDR3 spans 15 amino acids. Trimming cost V 1 base and J 1 base, with 11 bases left between them. Germline V gene sequence: CDR1 MGHRA, CDR2 YSYEKL. The chain joins TRBV4-1 to TRBJ2-7, with a weak D call TRBD1 (6 bases). Sequencing was carried out using peripheral blood. This clonotype originated in a man in his fifties with active COVID-19. The CDR3 here is CASSQGRDTSYEQYF. CDR3 nucleotide sequence: TGCGCCAGCAGCCAAGGCCGGGACACATCCTACGAGCAGTACTTC.